A selection of T cell receptor beta chains follows, all from one sample in a study of cytomegalovirus exposure and HLA in healthy donors. Sequencing used immunoSEQ multiplex PCR; TCRdb keeps in-frame clones, though not all of them. Of about 76,000 clones listed, roughly 85% are singletons. The sequencing sample was made of PBMCs. These receptors came from a man aged 25-40 years in good health and CMV-seronegative. The CDR3 runs from the conserved cysteine through the conserved F or W.

>TRBV4-3|TRBJ2-5
CASSPGRDRAVETQYF
>TRBV10-1|TRBJ2-1
CASSSSGTSSNEQFF
>TRBV9|TRBJ1-2
CASSVLDRGYGYTF
>TRBV6-5|TRBJ2-7
CASSYFQGTAYEQYF
>TRBV10-3|TRBJ2-7
CAIAGTGTNEQYF
>TRBV7-2|TRBJ2-5
CASSLGQSETQYF
>TRBV21-1|TRBJ1-1
CASSDRGRGNTEAFF
>TRBV7-2|TRBJ2-7
CASSLNKIYEQYF
>TRBV14|TRBJ1-4
CASSQRWGIGGEKLFF
>TRBV25-1|TRBJ2-3
CASSRGLGDTQYF
>TRBV30|TRBJ1-2
CAWSIGDYGYTF
>TRBV18|TRBJ2-7
CASSLQLDSHEQYF
>TRBV5-6|TRBJ2-7
CASSFGLATTYEQYF
>TRBV6-6|TRBJ1-5
CASRIDQGAEPQHF
>TRBV7-6|TRBJ2-2
CASSLKGTGAGELFF
>TRBV7-9|TRBJ2-7
CASSLDTHEQYF
>TRBV6-5|TRBJ1-1
CASTLALNTEAFF
>TRBV7-2|TRBJ1-1
CASSSQTTMNTEAFF
>TRBV5-1|TRBJ2-5
CASSFGQVQETQYF
>TRBV19|TRBJ2-1
CASMAAGEYNEQFF
>TRBV4-2|TRBJ1-1
CASSQDRGTEAFF
>TRBV4-2|TRBJ1-3
CASSQDPANTIYF
>TRBV27|TRBJ2-1
CASRGLAGSSSYNEQFF
>TRBV5-1|TRBJ2-3
CASSPTSGSLDTQYF
>TRBV7-9|TRBJ1-2
CASSLPSDRPYGYTF
>TRBV19|TRBJ2-1
CASSISGGAFGEQFF
>TRBV11-2|TRBJ2-1
CASNENGEGRGTEQFF
>TRBV7-2|TRBJ2-7
CASSLEGRGTTFYEQYF
>TRBV5-4|TRBJ2-1
CASSNLAASSYNEQFF
>TRBV7-6|TRBJ2-3
CASSYDPGWGTDTQYF
>TRBV19|TRBJ2-1
CASRTSGAREQFF
>TRBV15|TRBJ2-6
CATSRERAGANVLTF
>TRBV2|TRBJ1-2
CASSGGGSDLYGYTF
>TRBV6-4|TRBJ2-3
CASSDAGWDTQYF
>TRBV5-1|TRBJ2-5
CASSLALGGGETQYF
>TRBV19|TRBJ2-1
CASSILRDEQFF
>TRBV6-5|TRBJ1-5
CASTRDRGQPQHF
>TRBV5-1|TRBJ1-4
CASSPPGGANEKLFF
>TRBV6-5|TRBJ1-2
CASSGGANYGYTF
>TRBV9|TRBJ1-1
CASSVATGVAFF
>TRBV7-9|TRBJ1-6
CASSPKTGGLNSLHF
>TRBV7-3|TRBJ1-5
CASSLVFSNQPQHF
>TRBV29-1|-
CSVVTGSYEQYF
>TRBV6-5|TRBJ1-2
CASSYGGYYGYTF
>TRBV13|TRBJ2-2
CASSLGRGHTGELFF
>TRBV6-5|TRBJ2-7
CASSYTQGQQQYF
>TRBV4-3|TRBJ2-1
CASSQALTGVGENEQFF
>TRBV7-2|TRBJ2-2
CASSFGGNTGELFF
>TRBV7-9|TRBJ2-5
CASSSNRGLETQYF
>TRBV9|TRBJ2-5
CASSDGLAGETQYF